Presented here are 26 T cell receptor beta chains from one specimen sequenced in a study of T cell changes during pregnancy in multiple sclerosis. TCRdb's copy holds only in-frame clones and misses some; the assay was immunoSEQ multiplex PCR. The sample lists around 30,000 clones, about 91% occurring once. The starting material was CD8+ T cells from peripheral blood mononuclear cells, obtained in the first trimester of pregnancy. The source of these receptors is a female donor with multiple sclerosis, enrolled in a pregnancy study.

This sequence joins TRBV27 and TRBJ1-5, with D possibly being TRBD1 (5 bases). The V and J ends lost 2 bases and 1 base respectively, with 6 bases between them. The CDR3 has 14 amino acids. Germline CDR1 and CDR2: MNHEY and SMNVEV (reference sequence). The CDR3 reads CASSLKGSNQPQHF. CDR3 nucleotide sequence: TGTGCCAGCAGTTTAAAGGGGAGCAATCAGCCCCAGCATTTT.

The CDR3 nucleotides read TGTGCCAGCAGGCCTTCTGACGGAGCTAATGAAAAACTGTTTTTT. Protein sequence: CASRPSDGANEKLFF. This chain uses TRBV6-4 with TRBJ1-4, with no clear D. CDR3 length: 15 amino acids. CDR1 is MRHNA and CDR2 is SNTAGT in the germline V gene. V was cut by 6 bases and J by 3 bases, with 14 bases left in between.

V usage is TRBV10-3 and J usage is TRBJ2-3, with D unresolved. V lost 7 bases to trimming and J lost 0 bases, with 14 bases between them. The CDR3 covers 15 residues. Germline V gene sequence: CDR1 ENHRY, CDR2 SYGVKD. This CDR3 reads CAIKSEAFSTDTQYF. DNA of the CDR3: TGTGCCATCAAATCAGAGGCCTTTAGCACAGATACGCAGTATTTT.

The V and J genes are TRBV10-3 and TRBJ1-4; the D gene is possibly TRBD1 (5 bases). V was clipped by 10 bases and J by 8 bases, with 20 bases between them. In germline, CDR1 is ENHRY, CDR2 SYGVKD. The CDR3 runs to 14 residues. The DNA of the CDR3 is TGTGCCAACTGGGGGGGTGAGGGTATGGAAAAACTGTTTTTT. Translating gives CANWGGEGMEKLFF.

The V and J genes are TRBV6-4 and TRBJ1-1; the D gene is possibly TRBD1 (6 bases). The V gene's germline CDR1 is MRHNA and CDR2 SNTAGT. Trimming removed 0 bases from V and 1 base from J, with 9 bases in between. This CDR3 has 15 residues. The chain's CDR3 is CASSDSPDRNTEAFF. CDR3 DNA sequence: TGTGCCAGCAGTGACTCGCCGGACAGGAACACTGAAGCTTTCTTT.

Concerning this clone itself: The junction does not match germline at one end; this may be a read error. J is TRBJ2-7 and V is TRBV11-2; 10 bases align to TRBD1. There are 14 residues in the CDR3. CDR1 is SGHAT, CDR2 FQNNGV, per germline. Here the CDR3 DNA reads TGTACCAGCAGCCCCGGGACAGGGGTAGGCGAGCAGTACTTC. Its protein is CTSSPGTGVGEQYF.

The rearrangement links TRBV23-1 to TRBJ1-1; TRBD1 aligns across 7 bases. TRBV23-1 is designated an ORF whose function remains uncertain. Trimming removed 6 bases from V and 1 base from J; junction bases left unmatched: 8. The CDR3 sequence is 15 residues long. The CDR3 spells CASSSQGVENTEAFF. CDR3 nucleotide sequence: TGCGCCAGCAGCTCCCAGGGGGTGGAGAACACTGAAGCTTTCTTT.

This chain links TRBV2 with TRBJ1-6; TRBD1 agrees at 7 bases. The V and J ends lost 3 bases and 3 bases, in that order; junction bases with no gene match: 5. This CDR3 has 16 amino acids. Germline V lookup: CDR1 SNHLY, CDR2 FYNNEI. Here the CDR3 reads CASSDDRADYNSPLHF. The CDR3 coding sequence is TGTGCCAGCAGTGATGACAGGGCCGACTATAATTCACCCCTCCACTTT.

This rearrangement joins TRBV18 to TRBJ1-2, with D perhaps TRBD1 (6 bases). Germline CDR1 reads KGHSH; CDR2 reads LQKENI. CDR3 length: 15 residues. V lost 6 bases to trimming and J lost 2 bases, with 16 bases between them. The DNA of the CDR3 is TGTGCCAGCTCCCAAAGGTCGGACAGAAACTATGGCTACACCTTC. Its protein is CASSQRSDRNYGYTF.

This chain joins TRBV15 and TRBJ2-7; 7 bases are a match to TRBD1. The germline V gene has CDR1 LNHNV and CDR2 YYDKDF (reference sequence). Trimming removed 5 bases from V and 3 bases from J; junction bases left unmatched: 7. This CDR3 contains 14 residues. The CDR3 nucleotides read TGTGCCACCAGCCTAACGACAGGGAACTACGAGCAGTACTTC. It translates to CATSLTTGNYEQYF.

Regarding this clone: Sequence at one end of the junction differs from germline and may be a read error. The rearrangement joins TRBV7-8 to TRBJ2-1; D gene unclear. Looked up from germline, CDR1 is SGHVS and CDR2 is FQNEAQ. This CDR3 is 8 amino acids long. The CDR3 region is CASSPSLF. As DNA, the CDR3 is TGTGCCAGCAGCCCATCCCTCTTC.

The chain carries TRBV27 and TRBJ1-1, with 9 bases matching TRBD1. The CDR3 spans 16 residues. CDR1 and CDR2 from the germline V gene are MNHEY and SMNVEV (reference sequence). V dropped 0 bases and J dropped 5; count of bases not matched to a gene: 7. For the CDR3, the DNA is TGTGCCAGCAGTTTATCGATAGGGACAGGGAGGACTGAAGCTTTCTTT. Its protein product is CASSLSIGTGRTEAFF.

The chain couples TRBV28 to TRBJ2-5; 14 bases line up with TRBD2. Per germline, CDR1 MDHEN and CDR2 SYDVKM. V lost 5 bases to trimming and J lost 5 bases; unmatched junction nucleotides: 7. The CDR3 has 16 amino acids. The CDR3 protein is CASSTGLAGVRETQYF. DNA for the CDR3: TGTGCCAGCAGTACGGGACTAGCGGGAGTTCGGGAGACCCAGTACTTC. Full variable domain (remainder filled in from reference TRBV28 and TRBJ2-5): DVKVTQSSRYLVKRTGEKVFLECVQDMDHENMFWYRQDPGLGLRLIYFSYDVKMKEKGDIPEGYSVSREKKERFSLILESASTNQTSMYLCASSTGLAGVRETQYFGPGTRLLVL.

The V and J genes are TRBV7-9 and TRBJ2-1; D is possibly TRBD1 (5 bases). Germline lookup yields CDR1 SEHNR and CDR2 FQNEAQ (reference sequence). V lost 8 bases, J lost 6 bases, and 11 bases lay in between. There are 12 residues in the CDR3. This CDR3 reads CASVGRANEQFF. DNA of the CDR3: TGTGCCAGCGTGGGCAGGGCCAATGAGCAGTTCTTC.

The chain carries TRBV6-5 and TRBJ1-1; possible D gene TRBD1, 5 bases. V lost 4 bases and J lost 4, with 13 bases in between. CDR3 length equals 14 residues. CDR1 is MNHEY and CDR2 is SVGAGI in the germline V gene. The CDR3 nucleotides read TGTGCCAGCAGTTTCAAGGGGTACGTCACTGAAGCTTTCTTT. Protein: CASSFKGYVTEAFF.

This clone showed up just once. The chain carries TRBV19 and TRBJ2-7; D might be TRBD2 (6 bases). V was shortened by 5 bases and J by 7 bases, with 18 bases between the two germline ends. CDR1 is LNHDA and CDR2 is SQIVND in the germline V gene (reference sequence). The CDR3 loop spans 14 amino acids. DNA of the CDR3: TGTGCCAGTAGTTCCGGGACTCCTTCCAGGGAGCAGTACTTC. It translates to CASSSGTPSREQYF.

The J gene is TRBJ1-2, the V gene TRBV2; a possible D gene is TRBD1 (6 bases). This CDR3 contains 14 residues. Germline CDR1 SNHLY, CDR2 FYNNEI. V was trimmed by 8 bases and J by 1 base, leaving 14 bases between them. The CDR3 coding sequence is TGTGCCAGCCTTCGACAGGACTTTAACTATGGCTACACCTTC. Amino acid sequence: CASLRQDFNYGYTF.

The chain recombines TRBV19 with TRBJ2-2; a weak D match, TRBD2 (6 bases). V was trimmed by 0 bases and J by 6 bases, leaving 8 bases between them. This CDR3 is 14 amino acids long. CDR1 and CDR2 (germline): LNHDA, SQIVND (reference sequence). The CDR3: CASSIDSGSGELFF. For the CDR3, the DNA is TGTGCCAGTAGTATAGACAGCGGGTCCGGGGAGCTGTTTTTT. Looking up the rest from reference TRBV19 and TRBJ2-2 gives the full variable domain: DGGITQSPKYLFRKEGQNVTLSCEQNLNHDAMYWYRQDPGQGLRLIYYSQIVNDFQKGDIAEGYSVSREKKESFPLTVTSAQKNPTAFYLCASSIDSGSGELFFGEGSRLTVL.

This clone was recorded only once. The genes are TRBV5-1 and TRBJ2-2, with a weak D call TRBD1 (6 bases). This CDR3 contains 16 residues. Germline V gene lookup returns CDR1 SGHRS and CDR2 YFSETQ. Trimming pared 2 bases from V and 2 bases from J, leaving 13 bases between. In nucleotides, the CDR3 is TGCGCCAGCAGCTTACGCAGGGGTTCTAACACCGGGGAGCTGTTTTTT. It yields the protein CASSLRRGSNTGELFF.

This clone has a handful of counts. The chain employs TRBV5-6 and TRBJ1-1; no firm D call. Trimming stripped 4 bases from V and 0 bases from J, with 7 bases between. Germline V gives CDR1 SGHDT, CDR2 YYEEEE. This CDR3 contains 13 residues. CDR3 sequence (DNA): TGTGCCAGCAGCCCAACACTGAACACTGAAGCTTTCTTT. The encoded protein is CASSPTLNTEAFF.

V is TRBV5-1 and J is TRBJ2-7; tentative D call: TRBD2 (6 bases). CDR1 SGHRS and CDR2 YFSETQ come from the germline V gene. Trimming pared 6 bases from V and 1 base from J, leaving 20 bases between. The CDR3 length is 16 residues. This chain's CDR3 is CASTLSTGTPSYEQYF. The CDR3 region has the DNA TGCGCCAGCACCCTTTCAACCGGGACTCCGTCCTACGAGCAGTACTTC.

The chain is built from TRBV7-9 and TRBJ2-3; perhaps TRBD2 as D (5 bases). Germline CDR1 and CDR2: SEHNR and FQNEAQ (reference sequence). The ends were cut back, 2 bases at V and 0 bases at J, with 12 bases in the middle. This CDR3 spans 16 amino acids. The CDR3 here is CASSLFLWTSTDTQYF. CDR3 nucleotides: TGTGCCAGCAGCTTATTTTTGTGGACTAGCACAGATACGCAGTATTTT.

The J gene is TRBJ1-1, the V gene TRBV29-1; TRBD1 matches 9 bases. Germline V gene data show CDR1 as SQVTM and CDR2 as ANQGSEA. With 6 bases clipped from V and 6 bases from J, the junction kept 17 bases outside the gene matches. The CDR3 loop spans 16 amino acids. For the CDR3, the DNA is TGCAGCGTGCCCGGGACAGGGCTTGTAGCCCCTTCTGAAGCTTTCTTT. It encodes CSVPGTGLVAPSEAFF.

V gene TRBV9 combines with J gene TRBJ2-2, with D unclear. Trimming removed 6 bases from V and 1 base from J, with 4 bases in between. Germline loops: CDR1 SGDLS, CDR2 YYNGEE. The CDR3 has 12 residues. The CDR3 DNA reads as TGTGCCAGCACCAAGAACACCGGGGAGCTGTTTTTT. Amino acids: CASTKNTGELFF.

The V call is TRBV2, the J call TRBJ2-1; 10 bases map to TRBD2. This CDR3 has 14 amino acids. Germline-derived CDR1 and CDR2 are SNHLY and FYNNEI. V gave up 9 bases and J gave up 0 bases; unmatched junction bases: 2. The CDR3 nucleotides are TGTGCCAGTGCTAGCGGGAGCTCCTACAATGAGCAGTTCTTC. It codes for CASASGSSYNEQFF.

This sequence joins TRBV10-3 and TRBJ1-2; D might be TRBD1 (6 bases). CDR1 and CDR2 from the germline V gene are ENHRY and SYGVKD. With 2 bases removed from V and 1 base from J, the gap between germline ends came to 17 bases. The CDR3 covers 17 residues. In DNA form, the CDR3 reads TGTGCCATCAGTGAGACGGGGGGCTTTGGGATTAACTATGGCTACACCTTC. Translation gives CAISETGGFGINYGYTF.